The T cell receptor (beta chain) under discussion was sequenced for a study of cytotoxic CD8 clonotypes in ibrutinib-treated CLL. Study results and caveats: Higher clonality was seen at ibrutinib response and a return toward baseline at progression.

Using immunoSEQ multiplex PCR, the repertoire was profiled, and TCRdb retains in-frame clones only, with some absent. The sample contains 50,000 to 70,000 clones, nearly 55% of which appear only once. Genomic DNA for TCR beta libraries, roughly 2 micrograms, came from cryopreserved PBMCs. In regard to this clone: Its antigen is not identified.

Germline V lookup: CDR1 MNHEY, CDR2 SVGAGI. This CDR3 has 15 residues. V lost 2 bases to trimming and J lost 2 bases; unmatched junction nucleotides: 5. The chain joins TRBV6-5 to TRBJ2-7; 8 positions match TRBD2. Sequenced here: PBMCs, sampled at disease progression, from a patient treated with ibrutinib. The source of this sequence is a human donor with chronic lymphocytic leukemia. The chain's CDR3 is CASSYQTSETYEQYF. The CDR3 DNA follows: TGTGCCAGCAGTTACCAGACTAGCGAAACCTACGAGCAGTACTTC.